This passage covers 8 T cell receptor beta chains from one sample sequenced in a study of neurological immune-mediated disorders. The time point is: technical triplicate 2. TCRdb re-derived calls from the 5' RACE reads in MiXCR, one entry per CDR3 protein. The data contain about 59,000 distinct CDR3 sequences, approximately 25% of them singletons. The sample taken for sequencing was PBMCs. These receptors were obtained from a man aged 55 to 70 with HTLV-1-associated myelopathy (HAM/TSP).

This chain links TRBV6-2 or TRBV6-3 with TRBJ1-1, with D perhaps TRBD1 (5 bases). The germline V gene encodes CDR1 MNHEY and CDR2 SVGEGT. This CDR3 has 16 residues. Trimming removed 6 bases at V and 5 bases at J, with 22 bases between. This CDR3 is CASRPREGRRRTEAFF. For the CDR3, the DNA is TGTGCCAGCAGACCTCGAGAGGGGCGCAGAAGAACTGAAGCTTTCTTT.

In regard to this clonotype: One end of the junction does not line up with germline, which may come from a read error. The chain links TRBV7-6 to TRBJ2-1; no clear D. The CDR3 is 13 amino acids. Germline V gene lookup returns CDR1 SGHVS and CDR2 FNYEAQ. CDR3 loop: CSSSQYESNEQFF. The CDR3 bases are TGTTCCAGCAGCCAATACGAATCCAATGAGCAGTTCTTC.

This clonotype came up many times. The V call is TRBV5-1, the J call TRBJ2-7; D unclear. V dropped 2 bases and J dropped 0 bases, with 9 bases sitting between them. CDR1 and CDR2 from the germline V gene are SGHRS and YFSETQ. The CDR3 contains 14 residues. CDR3 loop: CASSLGYSSYEQYF. The CDR3 DNA sequence: TGCGCCAGCAGCTTAGGGTATAGCTCCTACGAGCAGTACTTC.

V and J are TRBV6-6 and TRBJ2-2, with D hard to call. Deletions cut 2 bases from V and 13 bases from J, with 11 bases between. The CDR3 sequence is 12 residues long. CDR1 is MNHNY and CDR2 is SVGAGI in the germline V gene (reference sequence). The CDR3 region is CASSYESRRLFF. The CDR3 DNA follows: TGTGCCAGCAGTTACGAGTCCAGGCGGCTGTTTTTT.

This clonotype was observed at least ten times. This chain's CDR3 is CASSQDRTGMGNTIYF. Written as DNA, the CDR3 is TGTGCCAGCAGCCAAGACCGGACAGGGATGGGAAACACCATATATTTT. J is TRBJ1-3 and V is TRBV3-1; 8 nucleotides line up with TRBD1. CDR1 and CDR2 (germline): LGHDT, YNNKEL (reference sequence). Losses at the gene ends were 0 bases for V and 4 bases for J; bases not matched to a gene: 5. This CDR3 comprises 16 residues.

This clonotype was detected many times. The genes are TRBV27 and TRBJ1-2; 9 nucleotides align to TRBD1. Unmatched junction bases numbered 4, after V lost 5 bases and J lost 0 bases. Germline V lookup: CDR1 MNHEY, CDR2 SMNVEV (reference sequence). The CDR3 totals 15 residues. The CDR3 DNA is TGTGCCAGCAGTATTCGGACAGGGGCTAACTATGGCTACACCTTC. The encoded protein is CASSIRTGANYGYTF.

This clonotype was recorded many times. V is TRBV3-1 and J is TRBJ2-3; 15 bases map to TRBD2. Germline V gene lookup returns CDR1 LGHDT and CDR2 YNNKEL (reference sequence). J lost 1 base, V lost 5 bases, and 7 bases had no gene match. The CDR3 is 18 residues long. The DNA of the CDR3 is TGTGCCAGCAGCTACGGACTAGCGGGAGGGCGGGGCACAGATACGCAGTATTTT. Translation gives CASSYGLAGGRGTDTQYF.

The chain uses TRBV10-3 and TRBJ1-5, with D hard to call. The germline V and J ends were trimmed by 0 bases and 0 bases, with 6 bases remaining between them. Per germline, CDR1 ENHRY and CDR2 SYGVKD. This CDR3 has 15 amino acids. CDR3 residues: CAISESAYSNQPQHF. The CDR3, as DNA: TGTGCCATCAGTGAGTCCGCTTATAGCAATCAGCCCCAGCATTTT.